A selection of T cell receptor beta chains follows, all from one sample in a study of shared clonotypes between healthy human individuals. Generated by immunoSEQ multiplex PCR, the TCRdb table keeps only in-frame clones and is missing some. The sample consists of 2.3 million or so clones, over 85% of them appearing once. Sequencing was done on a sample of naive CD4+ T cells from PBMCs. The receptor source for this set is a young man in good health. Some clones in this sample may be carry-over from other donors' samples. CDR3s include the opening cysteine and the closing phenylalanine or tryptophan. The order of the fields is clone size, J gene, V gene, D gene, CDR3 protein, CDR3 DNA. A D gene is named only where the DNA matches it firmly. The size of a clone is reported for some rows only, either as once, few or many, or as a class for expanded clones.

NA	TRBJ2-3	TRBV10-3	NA	CAIRGLSDTQYF	TGTGCCATCAGAGGACTGTCGGATACGCAGTATTTT
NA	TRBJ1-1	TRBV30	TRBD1	CAWARNRGPNTEAFF	TGTGCCTGGGCCCGGAACAGGGGTCCGAACACTGAAGCTTTCTTT
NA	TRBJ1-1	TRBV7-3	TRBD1	CASRPTGTGQEAFF	TGTGCCAGCAGGCCCACCGGGACAGGACAAGAAGCTTTCTTT
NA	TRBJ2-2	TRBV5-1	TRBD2	CASSLGLAGVVAGELFF	TGCGCCAGCAGCTTGGGCCTAGCGGGAGTTGTTGCCGGGGAGCTGTTTTTT
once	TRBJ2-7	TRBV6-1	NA	CASSEIPAGIYEQYF	TGTGCCAGCAGTGAAATCCCAGCAGGGATCTACGAGCAGTACTTC
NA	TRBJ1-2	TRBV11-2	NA	CASSLTQGSLTGYTF	TGTGCCAGCAGCTTAACACAGGGTTCGTTAACTGGCTACACCTTC
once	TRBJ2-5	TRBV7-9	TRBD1	CASSSIHATGARETQYF	TGTGCCAGCAGCTCAATACACGCCACAGGGGCCCGAGAGACCCAGTACTTC
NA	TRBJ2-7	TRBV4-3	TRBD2	CASSQEAGAREQYF	TGCGCCAGCAGCCAAGAGGCGGGAGCCCGCGAGCAGTACTTC
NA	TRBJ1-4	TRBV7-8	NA	CASSLARGSNEKLFF	TGTGCCAGCAGCTTAGCGAGGGGGTCTAATGAAAAACTGTTTTTT
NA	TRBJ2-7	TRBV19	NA	CASSIDRSIEQYF	TGTGCCAGTAGTATCGACAGGTCAATCGAGCAGTACTTC
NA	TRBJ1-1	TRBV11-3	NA	CASSGPSTEAFF	TGTGCCAGCAGTGGGCCAAGCACTGAAGCTTTCTTT
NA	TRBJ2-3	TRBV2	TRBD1	CASIRDSYTDTQYF	TGTGCCAGCATAAGGGACAGTTACACAGATACGCAGTATTTT
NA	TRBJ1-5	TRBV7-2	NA	CASSLESQPQHF	TGTGCCAGCAGCTTAGAGAGTCAGCCCCAGCATTTT
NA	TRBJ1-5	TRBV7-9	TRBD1	CASSSNRGNQPQHF	TGTGCCAGCAGCAGTAACAGGGGTAATCAGCCCCAGCATTTT
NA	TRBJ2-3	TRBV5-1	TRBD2	CASSLEASGADTQYF	TGCGCCAGCAGCTTGGAGGCTAGCGGGGCAGATACGCAGTATTTT
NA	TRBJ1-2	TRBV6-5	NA	CASSYSVPSNYGYTF	TGTGCCAGCAGTTACTCCGTTCCATCTAACTATGGCTACACCTTC
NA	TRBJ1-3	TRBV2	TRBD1	CATGQGYGNTIYF	TGTGCCACAGGACAGGGGTACGGAAACACCATATATTTT
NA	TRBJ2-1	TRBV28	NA	CASSLAAGEQFF	TGTGCCAGCAGTTTAGCGGCGGGTGAGCAGTTCTTC
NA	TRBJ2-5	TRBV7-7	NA	CASTLLGGPQETQYF	TGTGCCAGCACCCTCCTGGGGGGGCCCCAAGAGACCCAGTACTTC
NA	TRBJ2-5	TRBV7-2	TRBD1	CASSFVPGQTQETQYF	TGTGCCAGCAGCTTCGTCCCGGGACAGACTCAAGAGACCCAGTACTTC
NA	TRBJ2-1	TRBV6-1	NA	CASSGPDSYNEQFF	TGTGCCAGCAGTGGCCCCGACAGCTACAATGAGCAGTTCTTC
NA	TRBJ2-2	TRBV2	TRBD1	CASSVQGGSNTGELFF	TGTGCCAGCAGTGTACAGGGGGGATCGAACACCGGGGAGCTGTTTTTT
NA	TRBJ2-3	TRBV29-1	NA	CSVPRAAADTQYF	TGCAGCGTACCCCGGGCGGCGGCAGATACGCAGTATTTT
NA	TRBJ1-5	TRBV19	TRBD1	CASSQDRGLGQPQHF	TGTGCCAGTAGTCAGGACAGGGGGCTGGGTCAGCCCCAGCATTTT
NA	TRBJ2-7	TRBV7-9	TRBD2	CASSLKASGSYEQYF	TGTGCCAGCAGCTTAAAGGCTAGCGGATCCTACGAGCAGTACTTC
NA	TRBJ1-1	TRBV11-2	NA	CASSLEGLLNTEAFF	TGTGCCAGCAGCTTAGAGGGCCTATTGAACACTGAAGCTTTCTTT
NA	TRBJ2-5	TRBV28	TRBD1	CASRPSHGQGLYETQYF	TGTGCCAGCAGACCGAGCCATGGACAGGGGTTGTACGAGACCCAGTACTTC
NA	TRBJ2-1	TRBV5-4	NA	CASSLGARASTGGEQFF	TGTGCCAGCAGCTTGGGGGCCCGAGCCTCAACCGGGGGTGAGCAGTTCTTC
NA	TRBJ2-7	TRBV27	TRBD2	CASRPGTIPYEQYF	TGTGCCAGCCGGCCGGGGACTATCCCATACGAGCAGTACTTC
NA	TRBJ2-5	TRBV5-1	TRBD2	CASSLEAGAGQETQYF	TGCGCCAGCAGCTTGGAGGCGGGAGCGGGGCAAGAGACCCAGTACTTC
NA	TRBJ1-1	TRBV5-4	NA	CASSSRTGKENAFF	TGTGCCAGCAGCTCTCGGACGGGTAAGGAGAATGCTTTCTTT
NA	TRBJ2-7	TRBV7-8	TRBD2	CASSLRTSGRGSYEQYF	TGTGCCAGCAGCCTACGGACTAGCGGGAGGGGATCCTACGAGCAGTACTTC
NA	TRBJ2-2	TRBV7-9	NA	CASSLVFDPDNTGELFF	TGTGCCAGCAGCTTAGTCTTCGATCCGGATAACACCGGGGAGCTGTTTTTT
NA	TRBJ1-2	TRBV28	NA	CASSLGQGFAYTF	TGTGCCAGCAGTTTAGGGCAGGGATTCGCCTACACCTTC
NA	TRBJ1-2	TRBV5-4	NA	CASSGGGTKPMVGYTF	TGTGCCAGCAGCGGGGGCGGCACAAAACCGATGGTTGGCTACACCTTC
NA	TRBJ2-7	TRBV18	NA	CASSPNTFYEQYF	TGTGCCAGCTCACCAAATACGTTCTACGAGCAGTACTTC
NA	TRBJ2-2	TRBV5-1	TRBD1	CASSLGQGLAGELFF	TGCGCCAGCAGCTTAGGACAGGGTTTGGCCGGGGAGCTGTTTTTT
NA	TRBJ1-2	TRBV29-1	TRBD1	CSVAGGLPSFGYTF	TGCAGCGTTGCAGGGGGCCTCCCCTCTTTTGGCTACACCTTC
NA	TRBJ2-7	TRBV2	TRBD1	CASSEQGVGYEQYF	TGTGCCAGCAGTGAACAGGGGGTAGGCTACGAGCAGTACTTC
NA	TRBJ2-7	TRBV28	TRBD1	CASSSRDRYHF	TGTGCCAGCAGTTCCCGGGACAGATATCATTTC
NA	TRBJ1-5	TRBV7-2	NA	CASNSRANQPQHF	TGTGCCAGCAATTCCAGGGCCAATCAGCCCCAGCATTTT
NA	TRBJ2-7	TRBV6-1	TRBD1	CASSEAGTGAYEQYF	TGTGCCAGCAGTGAAGCGGGGACAGGGGCGTACGAGCAGTACTTC
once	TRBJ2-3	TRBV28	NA	CASTGEWTDTQYF	TGTGCCAGCACGGGGGAATGGACAGATACGCAGTATTTT